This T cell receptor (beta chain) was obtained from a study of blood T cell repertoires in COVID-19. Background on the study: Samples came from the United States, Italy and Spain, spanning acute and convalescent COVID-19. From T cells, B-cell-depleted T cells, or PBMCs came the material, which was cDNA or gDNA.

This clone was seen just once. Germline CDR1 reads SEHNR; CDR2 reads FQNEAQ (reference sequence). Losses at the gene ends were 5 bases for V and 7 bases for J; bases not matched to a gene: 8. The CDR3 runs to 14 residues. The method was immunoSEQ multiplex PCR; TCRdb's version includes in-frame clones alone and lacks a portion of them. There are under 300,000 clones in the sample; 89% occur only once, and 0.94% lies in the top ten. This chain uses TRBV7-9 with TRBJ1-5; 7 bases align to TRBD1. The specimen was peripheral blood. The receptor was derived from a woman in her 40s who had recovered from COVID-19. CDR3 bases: TGTGCCAGCAGCGGGGACAGCGGAGAGCAGCCCCAGCATTTT. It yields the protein CASSGDSGEQPQHF.